This T cell receptor beta chain stems from a study of shared clonotypes between healthy human individuals. CDR1 is SGHTA, CDR2 FQGTGA, per germline. The CDR3 spans 13 residues. The V gene lost 6 bases and the J gene lost 13 bases, with 19 bases spanning the gap. This table comes from immunoSEQ multiplex PCR, and its TCRdb copy is limited to in-frame clones, with some not included. This table has about 1.4 million clones, roughly 96% appearing once. The source of this sequence is a man aged 25-45 years in good health. Source material: naive CD4+ T cells sorted from blood. Subset specified: CD45RA+ positively selected. The gene calls are TRBV7-3 and TRBJ2-1, with D perhaps TRBD2 (6 bases). CDR3 sequence (DNA): TGTGCCAGCAGGCGGGATCGGGACTTTCCTCAGTTCTTC. It specifies CASRRDRDFPQFF.